The rows below give T cell receptor beta chains drawn from one sample of a study of T cell responses to AZD1222 COVID-19 vaccine. Clones were read by immunoSEQ multiplex PCR, and TCRdb kept only the in-frame ones, dropping some. In the table there are about 75,000 clones, around 88% of which are singletons. Sample: peripheral blood, taken 28 days after the second dose of the MenACWY control vaccine. All receptors come from an adult who received the MenACWY meningococcal vaccine as a control. CDR3s include the opening cysteine and the closing phenylalanine or tryptophan. Each record gives: J gene, D gene, clone size, V gene, CDR3 DNA, CDR3 protein. A D gene is named only where the DNA matches it firmly. Clone size is stated in some rows and not others, as once, few, many or a class when expanded.

>TRBJ1-1|NA|once|TRBV5-1
TGCGCCAGCAGCTTGGAAGGGGGGATGCGCAACACTGAAGCTTTCTTT
CASSLEGGMRNTEAFF
>TRBJ2-7|NA|few|TRBV5-1
TGCGCCAGCAGCTTGACCCCCTTCTACGAGCAGTACTTC
CASSLTPFYEQYF
>TRBJ1-2|NA|NA|TRBV3-1/TRBV3-2
TGTGCCAGCAGCCGACAGATAAATAACTATGGCTACACCTTC
CASSRQINNYGYTF
>TRBJ2-1|TRBD2|NA|TRBV6-4
TGTGCCAGCAGTGTTGAACTAGCGGGGGGCATCTCCTACAATGAGCAGTTCTTC
CASSVELAGGISYNEQFF
>TRBJ2-7|NA|NA|TRBV5-5
TGTGCCAGCAGCTTGACAGGGGAGGCTTACGAGCAGTACTTC
CASSLTGEAYEQYF
>TRBJ1-5|NA|NA|TRBV25-1
TGTGCCAGCAGTGAATCGTTGGCCTGCAATCAGCCCCAGCATTTT
CASSESLACNQPQHF
>TRBJ2-2|TRBD1|NA|TRBV19
TGTGCCAGTAGTATAGATCACGGGACAGGGCTGGCCGGGGAGCTGTTTTTT
CASSIDHGTGLAGELFF
>TRBJ1-4|NA|NA|TRBV15
TGTGCCACCAGCAGAGAAGTTGCAGGGGTTAATGAAAAACTGTTTTTT
CATSREVAGVNEKLFF
>TRBJ2-1|NA|NA|TRBV10-3
TGTGCCTCGGAGGACGGAAGCTCCTACAATGAGCAGTTCTTC
CASEDGSSYNEQFF
>TRBJ2-2|TRBD1|NA|TRBV11-1
TGTGCCAGCAGCGGCAGGGACAGGGGGCGCGGCGGGGAGCTGTTTTTT
CASSGRDRGRGGELFF
>TRBJ1-3|NA|NA|TRBV28
TGTGCCAGCAGTCCCCCTTACAGGGAAATTGGAAACACCATATATTTT
CASSPPYREIGNTIYF
>TRBJ2-3|NA|NA|TRBV5-4
TGTGCCAGCAGCTTGGTCGGGCCAGGGGTAGCCCCCACAGATACGCAGTATTTT
CASSLVGPGVAPTDTQYF
>TRBJ1-1|NA|NA|TRBV30
TGTGCCTGGACCTTCGACGGGACCGTAAGTGAAGCTTTCTTT
CAWTFDGTVSEAFF
>TRBJ2-5|NA|NA|TRBV7-2
TGTGCCGCAGGGACAGGCGGGGGGACCCAGTACTTC
CAAGTGGGTQYF
>TRBJ1-1|TRBD1|NA|TRBV10-2
TGCGCCAGTGAGGAGGGGGCAGGGGCCCGGGGCACTGAAGCTTTCTTT
CASEEGAGARGTEAFF
>TRBJ1-6|NA|NA|TRBV3-1/TRBV3-2
TGTGCCAGCAGCCTAAGCAGTTCACCCCTCCACTTT
CASSLSSSPLHF
>TRBJ2-7|TRBD1|NA|TRBV7-9
TGTGCCAGCAGCACCCCCGGGACAGCGAACTCCTACGAGCAGTACTTC
CASSTPGTANSYEQYF
>TRBJ2-7|NA|NA|TRBV11-1
TGTGCCAGCAGCTGGTCCCGGGACACACCGTCCTACGAGCAGTACTTC
CASSWSRDTPSYEQYF
>TRBJ2-7|NA|NA|TRBV4-3
TGCGCCAGCAGCCAAAAACACGGGTACGAGCAGTACTTC
CASSQKHGYEQYF
>TRBJ1-1|NA|once|TRBV30
TGTGCCTGGAGTTCTTACTATAAAGGTGCTGAAGCTTTCTTT
CAWSSYYKGAEAFF
>TRBJ1-1|NA|NA|TRBV4-3
TGCGCCAGCAGCCAAGAGGCAAGGGACACTGAAGCTTTCTTT
CASSQEARDTEAFF
>TRBJ1-1|NA|NA|TRBV12-3/TRBV12-4
TGTGCCAGCAGGCTGAACAGGGACTCTGAAGCTTTCTTT
CASRLNRDSEAFF
>TRBJ2-7|NA|NA|TRBV7-9
TGTGCCAGCAGCCCACCCCCCTACGAGCAGTACTTC
CASSPPPYEQYF
>TRBJ1-1|NA|NA|TRBV5-1
TGCGCCAGCAGCACATTTGCCAGTAACACTGAAGCTTTCTTT
CASSTFASNTEAFF
>TRBJ2-3|NA|NA|TRBV9
TGTGCCAGCAGCGGGACCAACCTGGGCACAGATACGCAGTATTTT
CASSGTNLGTDTQYF
>TRBJ2-1|NA|NA|TRBV6-2/TRBV6-3
TGTGCCAGCAGTTACTCGGCGCAGCTGGGCGATGAGCAGTTCTTC
CASSYSAQLGDEQFF
>TRBJ2-7|TRBD1|once|TRBV6-5
TGTGCCAGCAGTTACTACGGGACAGGGAAACAGTACTTC
CASSYYGTGKQYF
>TRBJ1-5|TRBD1|NA|TRBV18
TGTGCCAGCTCCCCGGGACAGGGCAATCAGCCCCAGCATTTT
CASSPGQGNQPQHF
>TRBJ2-1|TRBD2|NA|TRBV24-1
TGTGCCACCAGTGAAGGAGGACTAGCGGGAAACAATGAGCAGTTCTTC
CATSEGGLAGNNEQFF
>TRBJ1-5|NA|NA|TRBV6-4
TGTGCCAGCAGTCCTGGGGACAATAGCAATCAGCCCCAGCATTTT
CASSPGDNSNQPQHF
>TRBJ1-6|TRBD1|few|TRBV5-1
TGCGCCAGCAGCTGGTCCGGGACAGGGGGTTATAATTCACCCCTCCACTTT
CASSWSGTGGYNSPLHF
>TRBJ1-2|NA|NA|TRBV28
TGTGCCAGCAGTTTGGGGGTGTCCAGCCTAGGCCGTGTCTACACCTTC
CASSLGVSSLGRVYTF
>TRBJ2-5|NA|once|TRBV21-1
TGTGCCAGCAGCCCGGCCCAAGAGACCCAGTACTTC
CASSPAQETQYF
>TRBJ1-4|TRBD1|few|TRBV5-1
TGCGCCAGCAGCGTGACAGGGTGGGAAACTAATGAAAAACTGTTTTTT
CASSVTGWETNEKLFF
>TRBJ2-1|NA|NA|TRBV5-6
TGTGCCAGCAGCTTGGGACAGTACTACAATGAGCAGTTCTTC
CASSLGQYYNEQFF
>TRBJ2-7|NA|once|TRBV7-9
TGTGCCAGCAGCTTAGCGCTGGGACACTCCTACGAGCAGTACTTC
CASSLALGHSYEQYF
>TRBJ2-1|TRBD2|few|TRBV19
TGTGCCAGTAGTTTCCTACTAGCGGGGGGGCCCAATGAGCAGTTCTTC
CASSFLLAGGPNEQFF
>TRBJ1-6|TRBD1|NA|TRBV27
TGTGCCAGCAGTTTATGGGGGGACCCGGGACAGAAAAATTCACCCCTCCACTTT
CASSLWGDPGQKNSPLHF
>TRBJ2-5|TRBD2|NA|TRBV4-1
TGCGCCAGCAGCCGACGACAGGGAAAAGCGGGGGGACAAGAGACCCAGTACTTC
CASSRRQGKAGGQETQYF
>TRBJ1-5|TRBD1|once|TRBV19
TGTGCCAGTACTAGGGACAGTCTTTATAGCAATCAGCCCCAGCATTTT
CASTRDSLYSNQPQHF
>TRBJ1-2|NA|NA|TRBV6-1
TGTGCCAGCAGTGAAGACTATGGCTACACCTTC
CASSEDYGYTF
>TRBJ2-2|TRBD2|NA|TRBV7-3
TGTGCCAGCAGCCTGCGGGGGGGCCAAGGCACCGGGGAGCTGTTTTTT
CASSLRGGQGTGELFF
>TRBJ1-1|TRBD1|NA|TRBV10-2
TGCGCCAGCACCGACAGGGGTGGCACTGAAGCTTTCTTT
CASTDRGGTEAFF
>TRBJ1-2|TRBD1|NA|TRBV19
TGTGCCACCAAACGGGGTGGGACAGACTATGGCTACACCTTC
CATKRGGTDYGYTF
>TRBJ2-7|TRBD1|NA|TRBV29-1
TGCAGCGTTGAAAGGACAGGGAATACCTACGAGCAGTACTTC
CSVERTGNTYEQYF
>TRBJ1-1|TRBD1|NA|TRBV4-3
TGCGCCAGCAGCCGCATACAGGGGACTGAAGCTTTCTTT
CASSRIQGTEAFF
>TRBJ2-1|NA|once|TRBV2
TGTGCCAGCAGTGAAGAAGGGGGTCTCGGGAATGAGCAGTTCTTC
CASSEEGGLGNEQFF
>TRBJ1-1|NA|NA|TRBV3-1/TRBV3-2
TGTGCCAGCAGCCAAGTAGCCGGGCGGACTGAAGCTTTCTTT
CASSQVAGRTEAFF
>TRBJ2-5|NA|NA|TRBV7-2
TGTGCCAGCAGCTTAGGGAGGGTTCGGGAGACCCAGTACTTC
CASSLGRVRETQYF
>TRBJ1-6|TRBD1|few|TRBV4-3
TGCGCCAGCAGCCAAGATTTGGGACAGGGAAATTCACCCCTCCACTTT
CASSQDLGQGNSPLHF
>TRBJ2-2|NA|many|TRBV2
TGTGCCAGCAGTGAGCGAGGGGGTGGCACCGGGGAGCTGTTTTTT
CASSERGGGTGELFF
>TRBJ2-2|NA|NA|TRBV18
TGTGCCAGCTCCTACAGTGAGGACGGGGAGCTGTTTTTT
CASSYSEDGELFF
>TRBJ2-7|TRBD1|NA|TRBV4-3
TGCGCCAGCAGCCAGGACAGGGGAACCTACGAGCAGTACTTC
CASSQDRGTYEQYF
>TRBJ1-2|TRBD1|NA|TRBV12-3/TRBV12-4
TGTGCCAGCACCCCGGACAGGGTCTATGGCTACACCTTC
CASTPDRVYGYTF
>TRBJ1-2|NA|NA|TRBV6-5
TGTGCCACCTACCCGGGACAAGGATATGGCTACACCTTC
CATYPGQGYGYTF
>TRBJ2-2|NA|NA|TRBV5-6
TGTGCCAGCAGCTTGGCCCGAGGGGAGCTGTTTTTT
CASSLARGELFF
>TRBJ1-1|NA|once|TRBV5-1
TGCGCCAGCAGCTTACAGGGCGTGAACACTGAAGCTTTCTTT
CASSLQGVNTEAFF